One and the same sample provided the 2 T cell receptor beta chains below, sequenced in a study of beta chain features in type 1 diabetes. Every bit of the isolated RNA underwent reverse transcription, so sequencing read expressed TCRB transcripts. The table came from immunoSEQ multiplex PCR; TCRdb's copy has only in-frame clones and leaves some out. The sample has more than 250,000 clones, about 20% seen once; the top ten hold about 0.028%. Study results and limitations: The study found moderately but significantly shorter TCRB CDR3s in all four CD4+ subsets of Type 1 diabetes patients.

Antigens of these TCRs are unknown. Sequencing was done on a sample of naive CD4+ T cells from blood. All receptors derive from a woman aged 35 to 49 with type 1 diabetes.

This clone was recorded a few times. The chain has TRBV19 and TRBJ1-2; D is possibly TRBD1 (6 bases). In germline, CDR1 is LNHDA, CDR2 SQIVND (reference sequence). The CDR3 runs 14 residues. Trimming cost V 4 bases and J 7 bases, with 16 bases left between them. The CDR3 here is CASSTPDRVSGYTF. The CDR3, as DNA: TGTGCCAGTAGTACCCCGGACAGAGTCTCTGGCTACACCTTC. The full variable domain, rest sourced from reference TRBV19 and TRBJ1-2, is DGGITQSPKYLFRKEGQNVTLSCEQNLNHDAMYWYRQDPGQGLRLIYYSQIVNDFQKGDIAEGYSVSREKKESFPLTVTSAQKNPTAFYLCASSTPDRVSGYTFGSGTRLTVV.

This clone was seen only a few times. Written as DNA, the CDR3 is TGCGCCAGCAGCCAAGCTGTTCCGGCAGGCTATGGCTACACCTTC. It codes for CASSQAVPAGYGYTF. The chain couples TRBV4-3 to TRBJ1-2; D not resolved. The CDR3 consists of 15 residues. Germline assignment: CDR1 LGHNA and CDR2 YSLEER. Between the trimmed V and J ends, which lost 1 base and 4 bases, there was a span of 13 bases.